A single sample gave rise to the 12 T cell receptor delta chains below, sequenced in a study of γδ T cells in repeated Plasmodium falciparum infection. Vgamma9/Vdelta2+ and Vdelta2-negative gammadelta T cells were flow-sorted from PBMC for bulk sequencing. TCRdb re-analyzed the multiplex PCR reads via CATT. The sample comprises tens of thousands of delta-chain clones, roughly 0.9% of which are singletons, and 9% to 10% rests with the top ten. Sequencing was performed on gamma-delta T cells from blood. The receptors derive from a pool of human donors (malaria-infected and uninfected, not separated).

As regards this clone: The protein recorded in TCRdb matches a much larger clone and deviates from this DNA's translation at residue 9, suggesting a read error; the protein here is obtained by translating the DNA. The V and J genes are TRDV2 and TRDJ1, with D perhaps TRDD3 (5 bases). In the absence of a J gene in TCRdb, the DNA was matched to germline to assign it here. Trimming removed 0 bases at V and 2 bases at J, with 15 bases between. Germline CDR1 GEAIGNYY, CDR2 EKD. The CDR3 is 16 residues long. The CDR3 bases are TGTGCCTGTGACACCGATTCAGGTTGGGGAACCGATAAACTCATCTTT. This encodes CACDTDSGWGTDKLIF.

This clone was seen ten or more times. This sequence is one base from a far larger clone and is likely a read error. Other DNA variants within this sample encode the same CDR3. This chain joins TRDV2 and TRDJ1; 8 bases map to TRDD2. The CDR3 spans 18 residues. Germline-derived CDR1 and CDR2 are GEAIGNYY and EKD. The CDR3 region is CADKASYVPGDVTDKLIF. DNA of the CDR3: TGTGCAGACAAGGCTTCCTACGTACCTGGGGACGTGACCGATAAACTCATCTTT.

This clone showed up just a few times. TCRdb's protein for this DNA is that of a much larger clone and differs from the translation at residue 16, likely a read error; the protein shown is the DNA translation. The J gene is uncalled and the V gene is TRDV1; the table assigns TRDD3, which was not confirmed against the DNA. CDR3 length equals 19 residues. Germline V gives CDR1 TSWWSYY, CDR2 QGS. The DNA of the CDR3 is TGTGCTCTTGGGGAACTAATTTCCTATAAGATACTCCTACACCCCGCTCTCATCTTT. Its translation: CALGELISYKILLHPALIF.

Only a few counts were recorded for this clone. TCRdb's protein for this DNA is that of a much larger clone and differs from the translation at residue 5, likely a read error; the protein shown is the DNA translation. V usage is TRDV2 and J usage is TRDJ1, with TRDD3 identical over 8 bases. TCRdb offers no J gene call, so here the DNA was matched to germline to obtain one. The CDR3 covers 16 residues. V was clipped by 0 bases and J by 2 bases; unmatched bases: 7. Germline lookup yields CDR1 GEAIGNYY and CDR2 EKD. The CDR3 region is CACDTVLGGGTDKLIF. CDR3 in DNA: TGTGCCTGTGACACCGTACTGGGGGGAGGAACCGATAAACTCATCTTT.

This clone was picked up a small number of times. This sequence is one base from a far larger clone and is likely a read error. Different DNA sequences within this sample yield the same CDR3. This rearrangement joins TRDV3 to TRDJ1; TRDD3 agrees at 11 bases. The CDR3 is made up of 22 amino acids. Germline V gene sequence: CDR1 TVYSNPD, CDR2 GDNSRS (reference sequence). The CDR3 sequence is CACKLPIPSYWGIRVDTDKLIF. For the CDR3, the DNA is TGTGCCTGCAAACTTCCTATCCCCTCGTACTGGGGGATAAGAGTGGACACTGATAAACTCATCTTT.

This clone was detected many times. Other DNA sequences within the sample encode an identical CDR3. The V and J genes are TRDV1 and TRDJ1, with 8 bases lining up with TRDD3. After removal of 4 bases from V and 0 bases from J, the junction contained 22 bases not matched to a gene. In germline, CDR1 is TSWWSYY, CDR2 QGS. CDR3 length: 21 residues. CDR3 region: CALGGGPPFVLGALYTDKLIF. CDR3 DNA: TGTGCTCTTGGGGGGGGCCCTCCTTTCGTACTGGGGGCCTTGTACACCGATAAACTCATCTTT.

Worth noting for this clone: A read error is likely here: a far larger clone is one base away. Other DNA sequences from this sample encode an identical CDR3 as well. The chain couples TRDV1 to TRDJ2, with D perhaps matching TRDD2 or TRDD3 (5 bases each). Because TCRdb records no J gene, it was assigned here through a match of the DNA to germline. The CDR3 has 23 amino acids. The germline V gene has CDR1 TSWWSYY and CDR2 QGS. Written as DNA, the CDR3 is TGTGCCCTTGGGGAACTGTTGCCTCTCCTATACTACTTGGGGCCCTCTTTGACAGCACAACTCTTCTTT. This codes for CALGELLPLLYYLGPSLTAQLFF.

About this clone itself: The amino acid sequence in TCRdb belongs to a much larger clone and departs from this DNA's translation at residue 3, likely a sequencing read error; the sequence shown is translated from the DNA. The chain joins TRDV1 to TRDJ1; 12 bases line up with TRDD3. Matching the DNA to germline supplied the J gene, which TCRdb does not give. In germline, CDR1 is TSWWSYY, CDR2 QGS. The CDR3 loop spans 18 amino acids. The chain's CDR3 is CAFGDGSWGIRDTDKLIF. In DNA form, the CDR3 reads TGTGCTTTTGGGGACGGCTCCTGGGGGATACGAGACACCGATAAACTCATCTTT.

There are a few counts of this clone. This probably arose from a read error, given a far larger clone one base away. This chain links TRDV1 with TRDJ1; 10 nucleotides match TRDD3. The J gene was not available in TCRdb and was assigned here by matching the DNA to germline segments. V was clipped by 9 bases and J by 2 bases; unmatched bases: 21. This CDR3 region has 19 residues. Germline CDR1 TSWWSYY, CDR2 QGS. The CDR3 DNA reads TGTGCTCTGAGAATCGAGGCTACAGGGGGATACGGGCATACCGATAAACTCATCTTT. This gives the protein CALRIEATGGYGHTDKLIF.

This clone was seen a handful of times. The TCRdb record carries a much larger clone's protein, which differs from this DNA's translation at residue 5; a read error is the likely cause, and the protein listed here is the DNA translation. This chain links TRDV2 with TRDJ3, with 10 bases lining up with TRDD3. The J gene comes from matching the DNA to germline here; TCRdb lacks it. V lost 4 bases, J lost 0 bases, and 23 bases stayed unmatched. CDR1 is GEAIGNYY, CDR2 EKD, per germline. The length of the CDR3 is 24 residues. CDR3 protein: CACEARPAYWGIHTFSWDTRQMFF. The CDR3 region has the DNA TGTGCCTGTGAGGCCCGCCCCGCCTACTGGGGGATTCACACTTTCTCCTGGGACACCCGACAGATGTTTTTC.

This clone was detected only a few times. A read error is the likely source, as a far larger clone sits one nucleotide away. Other DNA sequences within the sample encode an identical CDR3. This chain uses TRAV36/DV7 with TRDJ1; 7 positions agree with TRDD3. No J gene was available from TCRdb, and it was assigned here by a germline match of the DNA. Germline CDR1 and CDR2: VTNFRS and LTSSGIE (reference sequence). The CDR3 is 23 amino acids. V lost 2 bases and J lost 0; bases outside the gene matches: 31. DNA of the CDR3: TGTGCTGTGGAAGGGTTTGCGCGACGAAACTACTGGGGTATACTTAGGTACACCGATAAACTCATCTTT. It encodes CAVEGFARRNYWGILRYTDKLIF.

Remarks on this clone: Translating this DNA gives a protein that differs at residue 14 from the TCRdb one, which belongs to a much larger clone; a read error is likely, and the protein shown is this translation. The rearrangement links TRDV2 to TRDJ1; perhaps TRDD3 as D (6 bases). Germline assignment: CDR1 GEAIGNYY and CDR2 EKD. The CDR3 is 16 amino acids. The CDR3 reads CACDTGFGGSTDKPIF. In DNA form, the CDR3 reads TGTGCCTGTGACACCGGCTTTGGGGGGTCCACCGATAAACCCATCTTT.